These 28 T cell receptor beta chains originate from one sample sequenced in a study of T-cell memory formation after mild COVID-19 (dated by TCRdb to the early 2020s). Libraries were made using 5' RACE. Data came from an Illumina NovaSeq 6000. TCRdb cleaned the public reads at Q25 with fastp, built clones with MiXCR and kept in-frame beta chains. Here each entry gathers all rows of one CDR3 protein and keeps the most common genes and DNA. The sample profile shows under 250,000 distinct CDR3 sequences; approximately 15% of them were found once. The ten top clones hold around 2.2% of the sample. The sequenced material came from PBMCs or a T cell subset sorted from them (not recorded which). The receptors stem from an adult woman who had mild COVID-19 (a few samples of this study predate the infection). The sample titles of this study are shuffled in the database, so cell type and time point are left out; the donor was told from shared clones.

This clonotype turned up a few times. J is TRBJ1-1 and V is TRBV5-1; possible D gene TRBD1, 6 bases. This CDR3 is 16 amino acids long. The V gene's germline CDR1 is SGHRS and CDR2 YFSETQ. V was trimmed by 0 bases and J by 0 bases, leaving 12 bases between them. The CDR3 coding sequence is TGCGCCAGCAGCTTGGTTCCGACAGGCATGAACACTGAAGCTTTCTTT. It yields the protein CASSLVPTGMNTEAFF.

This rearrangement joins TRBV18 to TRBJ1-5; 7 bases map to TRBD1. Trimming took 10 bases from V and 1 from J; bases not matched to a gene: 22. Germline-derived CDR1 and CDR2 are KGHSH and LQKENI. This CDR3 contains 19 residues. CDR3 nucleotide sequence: TGTGCCACCGCTTTCCAGACAGGGAATGGTGGTGGAAGCAATCAGCCCCAGCATTTT. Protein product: CATAFQTGNGGGSNQPQHF.

CDR3 sequence: CASSYFARGHDSNQPQHF. The CDR3 DNA sequence: TGTGCCAGCAGTTACTTCGCGAGGGGGCACGATAGCAATCAGCCCCAGCATTTT. V gene TRBV6-2 or TRBV6-3 combines with J gene TRBJ1-5, with 7 bases identical to TRBD1. CDR3 length: 18 residues. Germline V lookup: CDR1 MNHEY, CDR2 SVGEGT. With V trimmed by 1 base and J by 0 bases, 9 bases remained unmatched.

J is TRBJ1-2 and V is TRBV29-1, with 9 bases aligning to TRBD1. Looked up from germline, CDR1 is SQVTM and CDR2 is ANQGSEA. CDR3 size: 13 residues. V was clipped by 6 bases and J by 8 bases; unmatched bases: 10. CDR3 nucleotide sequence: TGCAGCGTCAACAGGGGGCGCACGGGGGGCTACACCTTC. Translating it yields CSVNRGRTGGYTF.

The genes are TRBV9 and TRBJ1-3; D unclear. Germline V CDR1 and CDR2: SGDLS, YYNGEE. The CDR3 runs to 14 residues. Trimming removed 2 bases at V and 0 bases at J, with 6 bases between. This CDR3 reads CASSVDYSGNTIYF. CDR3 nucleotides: TGTGCCAGCAGCGTCGATTACTCTGGAAACACCATATATTTT.

CDR3: CSARDPQQARGEQFF. The CDR3 bases are TGCAGTGCTAGAGATCCGCAACAGGCGAGGGGGGAGCAGTTCTTC. The chain employs TRBV20-1 and TRBJ2-1; D is perhaps TRBD1 (6 bases). The CDR3 consists of 15 residues. Germline V gene sequence: CDR1 DFQATT, CDR2 SNEGSKA (reference sequence). Trimming pared 0 bases from V and 10 bases from J, leaving 19 bases between.

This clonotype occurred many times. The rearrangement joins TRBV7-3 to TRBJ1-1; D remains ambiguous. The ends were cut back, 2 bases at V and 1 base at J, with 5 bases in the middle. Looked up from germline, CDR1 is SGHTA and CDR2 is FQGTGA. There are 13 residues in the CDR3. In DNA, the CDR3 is TGTGCCAGCAGCTTACTCAGGAACACTGAAGCTTTCTTT. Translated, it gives CASSLLRNTEAFF.

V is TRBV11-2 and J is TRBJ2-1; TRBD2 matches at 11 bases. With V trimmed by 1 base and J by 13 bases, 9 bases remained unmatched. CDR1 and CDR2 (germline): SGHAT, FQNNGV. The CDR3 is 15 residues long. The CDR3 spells CASSLAGTSGRHQFF. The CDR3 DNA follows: TGTGCCAGCAGCTTAGCTGGGACTAGCGGACGACACCAGTTCTTC.

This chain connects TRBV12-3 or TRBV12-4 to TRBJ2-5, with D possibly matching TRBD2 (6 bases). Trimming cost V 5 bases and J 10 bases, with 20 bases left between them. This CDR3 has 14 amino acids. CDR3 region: CASSPGTPGIDQYF. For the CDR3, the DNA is TGTGCCAGCAGTCCCGGGACTCCCGGTATCGACCAGTACTTC.

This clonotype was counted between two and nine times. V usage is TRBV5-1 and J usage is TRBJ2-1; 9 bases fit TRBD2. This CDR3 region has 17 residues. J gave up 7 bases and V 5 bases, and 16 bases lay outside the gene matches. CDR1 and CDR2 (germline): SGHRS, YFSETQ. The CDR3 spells CASSEETIAGAGNEQFF. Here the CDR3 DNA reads TGCGCCAGCAGTGAAGAGACCATAGCGGGAGCTGGAAATGAGCAGTTCTTC.

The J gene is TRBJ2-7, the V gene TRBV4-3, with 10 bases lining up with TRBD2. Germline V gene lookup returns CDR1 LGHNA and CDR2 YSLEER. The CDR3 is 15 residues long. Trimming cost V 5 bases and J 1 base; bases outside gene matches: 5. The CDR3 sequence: CASSSGLAASYEQYF. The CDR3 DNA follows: TGCGCCAGCAGCTCAGGACTAGCGGCTTCCTACGAGCAGTACTTC.

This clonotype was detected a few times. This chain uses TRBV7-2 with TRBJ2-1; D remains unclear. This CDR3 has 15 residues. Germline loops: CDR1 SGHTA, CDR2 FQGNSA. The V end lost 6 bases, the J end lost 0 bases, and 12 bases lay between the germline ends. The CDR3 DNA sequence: TGTGCCAGCAGACGGACGGCCAGCTCCTACAATGAGCAGTTCTTC. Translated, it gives CASRRTASSYNEQFF.

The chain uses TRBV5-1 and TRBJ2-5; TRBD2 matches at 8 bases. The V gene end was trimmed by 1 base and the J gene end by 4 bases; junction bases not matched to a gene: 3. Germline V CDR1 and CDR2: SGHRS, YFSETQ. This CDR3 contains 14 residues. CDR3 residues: CASSLNGGGETQYF. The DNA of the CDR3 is TGCGCCAGCAGCTTGAACGGGGGGGGAGAGACCCAGTACTTC.

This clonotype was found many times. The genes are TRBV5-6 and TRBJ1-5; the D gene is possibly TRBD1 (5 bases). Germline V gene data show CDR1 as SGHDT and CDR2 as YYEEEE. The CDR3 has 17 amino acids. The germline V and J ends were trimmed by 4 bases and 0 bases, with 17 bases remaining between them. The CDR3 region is CASSNGRGLNSNQPQHF. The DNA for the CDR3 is TGTGCCAGCAGCAATGGACGGGGCTTGAATAGCAATCAGCCCCAGCATTTT.

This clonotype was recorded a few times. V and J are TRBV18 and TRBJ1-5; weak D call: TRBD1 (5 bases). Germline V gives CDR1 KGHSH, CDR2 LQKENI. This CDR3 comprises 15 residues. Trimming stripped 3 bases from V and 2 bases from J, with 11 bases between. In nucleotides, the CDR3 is TGTGCCAGCTCACCGGGAAGGGGAGGCAATCAGCCCCAGCATTTT. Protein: CASSPGRGGNQPQHF.

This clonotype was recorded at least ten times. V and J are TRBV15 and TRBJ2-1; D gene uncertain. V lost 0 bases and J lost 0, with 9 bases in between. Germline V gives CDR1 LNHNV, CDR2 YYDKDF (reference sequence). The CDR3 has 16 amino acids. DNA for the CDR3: TGTGCCACCAGCAGAGATTCGGGCTTCTCCTACAATGAGCAGTTCTTC. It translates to CATSRDSGFSYNEQFF.

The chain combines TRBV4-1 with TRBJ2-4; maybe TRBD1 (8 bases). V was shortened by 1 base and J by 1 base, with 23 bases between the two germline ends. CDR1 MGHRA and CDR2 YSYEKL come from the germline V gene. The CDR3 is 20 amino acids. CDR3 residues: CASSQGGPIRGRGAKNIQYF. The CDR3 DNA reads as TGCGCCAGCAGCCAAGGCGGCCCCATCAGGGGGCGGGGGGCCAAAAACATTCAGTACTTC.

The CDR3 DNA follows: TGTGCCAGCAGCTCGTCCGGCAGCAATCAGCCCCAGCATTTT. Translation gives CASSSSGSNQPQHF. V gene TRBV7-2 combines with J gene TRBJ1-5; D not certain. This CDR3 comprises 14 residues. V lost 4 bases and J lost 1, with 8 bases in between. Germline CDR1 reads SGHTA; CDR2 reads FQGNSA.

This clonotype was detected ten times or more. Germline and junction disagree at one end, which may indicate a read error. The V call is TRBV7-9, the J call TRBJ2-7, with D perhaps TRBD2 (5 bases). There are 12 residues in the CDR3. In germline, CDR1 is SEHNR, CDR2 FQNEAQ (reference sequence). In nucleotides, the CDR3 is TGTGCCAGCAGTTCGGACTGGATTTCGTGGGCTTTC. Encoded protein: CASSSDWISWAF.

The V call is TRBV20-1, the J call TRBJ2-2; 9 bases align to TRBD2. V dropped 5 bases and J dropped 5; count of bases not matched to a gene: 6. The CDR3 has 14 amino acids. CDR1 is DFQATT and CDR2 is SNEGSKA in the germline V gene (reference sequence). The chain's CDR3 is CSALSGGSTGELFF. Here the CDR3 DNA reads TGCAGTGCTCTTAGCGGGGGCTCGACCGGGGAGCTGTTTTTT.

CDR3 bases: TGTGCCAGCAGCTTGGACCCTAGCGGGGACTACGAGCAGTACTTC. Protein: CASSLDPSGDYEQYF. This chain links TRBV5-8 with TRBJ2-7, with 9 bases lining up with TRBD2. The ends lost 0 bases at V and 3 bases at J; junction bases unmatched: 4. Germline V gene data show CDR1 as SGHTS and CDR2 as YDEGEE. The CDR3 totals 15 residues.

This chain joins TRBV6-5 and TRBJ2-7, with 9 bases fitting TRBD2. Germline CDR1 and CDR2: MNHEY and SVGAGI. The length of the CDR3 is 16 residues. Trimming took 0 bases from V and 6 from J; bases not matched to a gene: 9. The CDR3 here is CASSYSWAGGASEQYF. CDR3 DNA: TGTGCCAGCAGTTACTCGTGGGCGGGAGGGGCGAGCGAGCAGTACTTC.

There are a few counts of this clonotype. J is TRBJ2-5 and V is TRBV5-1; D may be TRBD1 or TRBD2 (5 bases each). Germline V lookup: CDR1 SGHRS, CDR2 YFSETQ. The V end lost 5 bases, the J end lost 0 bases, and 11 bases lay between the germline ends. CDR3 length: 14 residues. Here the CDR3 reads CASRLGTYQETQYF. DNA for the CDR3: TGCGCCAGCAGGCTGGGGACCTACCAAGAGACCCAGTACTTC.

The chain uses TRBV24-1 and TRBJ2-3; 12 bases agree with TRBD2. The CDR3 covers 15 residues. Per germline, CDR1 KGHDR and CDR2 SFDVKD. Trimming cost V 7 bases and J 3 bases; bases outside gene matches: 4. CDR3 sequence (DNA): TGTGCCACCAGGAGGACTAGCGGGGAAACAGATACGCAGTATTTT. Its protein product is CATRRTSGETDTQYF.

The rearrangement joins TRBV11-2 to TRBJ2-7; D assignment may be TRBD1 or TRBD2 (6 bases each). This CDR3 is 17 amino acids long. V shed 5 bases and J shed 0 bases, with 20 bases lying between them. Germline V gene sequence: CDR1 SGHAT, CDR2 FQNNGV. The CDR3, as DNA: TGTGCCAGCAGCCCCCGGTCGGGGGCAGTGAGCTCCTACGAGCAGTACTTC. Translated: CASSPRSGAVSSYEQYF.

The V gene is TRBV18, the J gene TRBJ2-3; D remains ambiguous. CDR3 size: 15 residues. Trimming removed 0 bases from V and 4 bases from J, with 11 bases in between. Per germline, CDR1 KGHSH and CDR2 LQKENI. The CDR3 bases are TGTGCCAGCTCACCACCGTCCCTCGGCGCAGATACGCAGTATTTT. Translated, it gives CASSPPSLGADTQYF.

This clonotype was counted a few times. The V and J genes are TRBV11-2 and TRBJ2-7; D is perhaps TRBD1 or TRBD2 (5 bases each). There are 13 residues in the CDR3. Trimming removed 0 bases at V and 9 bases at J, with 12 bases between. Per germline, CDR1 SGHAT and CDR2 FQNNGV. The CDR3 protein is CASSLEAPGAQYF. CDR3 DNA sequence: TGTGCCAGCAGCTTAGAGGCCCCCGGGGCGCAGTACTTC.

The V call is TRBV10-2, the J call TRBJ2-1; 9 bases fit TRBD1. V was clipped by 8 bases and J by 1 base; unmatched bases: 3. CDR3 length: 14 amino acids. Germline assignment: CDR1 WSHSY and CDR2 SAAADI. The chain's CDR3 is CASRDRVSYNEQFF. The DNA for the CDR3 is TGCGCCAGCCGGGACAGGGTATCCTACAATGAGCAGTTCTTC.